The 26 T cell receptor beta chains given below trace back to one sample, sequenced in a study of Ad26.COV2.S vaccination and SARS-CoV-2 variants. Sample treatment: 15 to 20 received Ad26.COV2.S at low or high dose, single or two shots; about 5 received placebo; per-sample allocation not given. Sampling occurred on day 63 after the first vaccine or placebo injection. Produced via immunoSEQ multiplex PCR; TCRdb's table is partial and in-frame only. The data contain hundreds of thousands of clones, about 87% of them singletons. This sample comprised peripheral blood, obtained in a trial of Ad26.COV2.S vaccine versus placebo. Source of these receptors: a person aged 18-65 years who received the Ad26.COV2.S COVID-19 vaccine or a placebo.

The chain links TRBV11-3 to TRBJ1-1; D unresolved. V lost 3 bases, J lost 1 base, and 6 bases lay in between. Looked up from germline, CDR1 is SGHNT and CDR2 is YENEEA. The CDR3 is 13 residues long. The CDR3 bases are TGTGCCAGCAGCTTGGCCGAGAACACTGAAGCTTTCTTT. It codes for CASSLAENTEAFF.

V usage is TRBV5-1 and J usage is TRBJ2-2; D possibly uses TRBD1 or TRBD2 (6 bases each). Looked up from germline, CDR1 is SGHRS and CDR2 is YFSETQ. V was trimmed by 4 bases and J by 0 bases, leaving 13 bases between them. The CDR3 totals 16 residues. CDR3 region: CASSLGGGTNTGELFF. The CDR3 bases are TGCGCCAGCAGCCTGGGGGGCGGCACGAACACCGGGGAGCTGTTTTTT.

As DNA, the CDR3 is TGCGCCACCCAGCTTTCGAAGGTAGGGACAGGGGGTCGCGAGCAGTACTTC. It encodes CATQLSKVGTGGREQYF. The chain is built from TRBV5-1 and TRBJ2-7, with 11 bases matching TRBD1. CDR1 is SGHRS and CDR2 is YFSETQ in the germline V gene. This CDR3 has 17 residues. V shed 9 bases, J shed 6 bases, and the junction held 20 bases outside the gene matches.

The chain combines TRBV18 with TRBJ1-2; 7 nucleotides match TRBD1. The ends lost 5 bases at V and 5 bases at J; junction bases unmatched: 8. Germline V gives CDR1 KGHSH, CDR2 LQKENI. The CDR3 has 14 residues. CDR3 DNA sequence: TGTGCCAGCTCATCCGAAATACAGGGGTATGGCTACACCTTC. Amino acid sequence: CASSSEIQGYGYTF.

This chain links TRBV13 with TRBJ2-2, with 13 bases lining up with TRBD2. Trimming at V came to 4 bases and at J to 2 bases, leaving 10 bases not matched to a gene. Germline CDR1 is PRHDT and CDR2 is FYEKMQ (reference sequence). This CDR3 has 19 residues. CDR3: CASSSNPTSGRPNTGELFF. The CDR3 DNA reads as TGTGCCAGCAGCTCCAACCCGACTAGCGGGAGGCCAAACACCGGGGAGCTGTTTTTT. Full variable domain (rest looked up from reference TRBV13 and TRBJ2-2): AAGVIQSPRHLIKEKRETATLKCYPIPRHDTVYWYQQGPGQDPQFLISFYEKMQSDKGSIPDRFSAQQFSDYHSELNMSSLELGDSALYFCASSSNPTSGRPNTGELFFGEGSRLTVL.

The rearrangement uses TRBV19 and TRBJ1-1, with unresolved D. Germline V gene sequence: CDR1 LNHDA, CDR2 SQIVND (reference sequence). V lost 10 bases and J lost 6, with 21 bases in between. CDR3 length: 14 amino acids. The CDR3 bases are TGTGCCACCGGTGGCCTGGGTTCTGGGTCTGAAGCTTTCTTT. Its translation is CATGGLGSGSEAFF.

V and J are TRBV15 and TRBJ1-3, with D tentatively TRBD1 (5 bases). Germline loops: CDR1 LNHNV, CDR2 YYDKDF (reference sequence). With 0 bases removed from V and 3 bases from J, the gap between germline ends came to 12 bases. The CDR3 extends over 16 amino acids. The CDR3 DNA reads TGTGCCACCAGCAGAGATCGGGCAGGGAGTGGAAACACCATATATTTT. Translated, it gives CATSRDRAGSGNTIYF.

V and J are TRBV7-2 and TRBJ1-1; D is unresolved. The ends were cut back, 2 bases at V and 11 bases at J, with 12 bases in the middle. The length of the CDR3 is 12 residues. Germline values: CDR1 SGHTA, CDR2 FQGNSA. The CDR3 spells CASSLIPGKAFF. DNA for the CDR3: TGTGCCAGCAGCTTAATTCCGGGCAAGGCTTTCTTT.

The chain combines TRBV11-3 with TRBJ1-1, with TRBD1 matching 9 bases. Germline V gene lookup returns CDR1 SGHNT and CDR2 YENEEA. There are 13 residues in the CDR3. Trimming took 1 base from V and 9 from J; bases not matched to a gene: 3. The CDR3: CASSLGGQGKAFF. The CDR3, as DNA: TGTGCCAGCAGCTTAGGGGGACAGGGTAAAGCTTTCTTT.

The rearrangement links TRBV7-9 to TRBJ2-1; TRBD1 matches at 9 bases. The CDR3 loop spans 15 amino acids. Per the germline V gene, CDR1 is SEHNR and CDR2 is FQNEAQ (reference sequence). Losses at the gene ends were 0 bases for V and 8 bases for J; bases not matched to a gene: 5. The chain's CDR3 is CASSLAGTGMYEQFF. DNA of the CDR3: TGTGCCAGCAGCTTAGCCGGGACAGGGATGTATGAGCAGTTCTTC.

This chain connects TRBV19 to TRBJ1-1, with 7 bases lining up with TRBD1. J lost 0 bases, V lost 5 bases, and 9 bases had no gene match. The CDR3 is 16 amino acids. CDR1 and CDR2 from the germline V gene are LNHDA and SQIVND (reference sequence). CDR3 region: CASSLWTGGLNTEAFF. DNA of the CDR3: TGTGCCAGTAGTCTTTGGACAGGAGGATTGAACACTGAAGCTTTCTTT.

V gene TRBV28 combines with J gene TRBJ2-2; D unclear. The CDR3 runs to 13 residues. V gave up 10 bases and J gave up 1 base, with 10 bases separating them. Germline V lookup: CDR1 MDHEN, CDR2 SYDVKM. CDR3 residues: CATQYMNTGELFF. CDR3 in DNA: TGTGCCACCCAATATATGAACACCGGGGAGCTGTTTTTT.

The rearrangement joins TRBV28 to TRBJ1-2; D is undetermined. Per the germline V gene, CDR1 is MDHEN and CDR2 is SYDVKM. The CDR3 has 11 amino acids. Trimming removed 7 bases from V and 5 bases from J, with 8 bases in between. CDR3 residues: CASNKSYGYTF. CDR3 DNA sequence: TGTGCCAGCAATAAGTCTTATGGCTACACCTTC.

In this sample, this clone turned up a few times. The V call is TRBV18, the J call TRBJ2-7; D remains ambiguous. Germline V gene data show CDR1 as KGHSH and CDR2 as LQKENI. V lost 4 bases to trimming and J lost 2 bases, with 6 bases between them. This CDR3 contains 12 residues. CDR3 sequence reads: CASSHGTYEQYF. As DNA, the CDR3 is TGTGCCAGCTCACATGGAACCTACGAGCAGTACTTC. Supplemented by reference TRBV18 and TRBJ2-7, the full variable domain reads NAGVMQNPRHLVRRRGQEARLRCSPMKGHSHVYWYRQLPEEGLKFMVYLQKENIIDESGMPKERFSAEFPKEGPSILRIQQVVRGDSAAYFCASSHGTYEQYFGPGTRLTVT.

V is TRBV7-9 and J is TRBJ2-1, with 8 nucleotides matching TRBD2. Germline V gene lookup returns CDR1 SEHNR and CDR2 FQNEAQ (reference sequence). The CDR3 is 14 residues long. Trimming took 5 bases from V and 7 from J; bases not matched to a gene: 7. CDR3 residues: CASSLGTSGNEQFF. CDR3 in DNA: TGTGCCAGCAGCCTTGGGACTAGTGGGAATGAGCAGTTCTTC.

V and J are TRBV5-6 and TRBJ2-1, with TRBD2 matching 8 bases. This CDR3 contains 15 residues. Germline V CDR1 and CDR2: SGHDT, YYEEEE. The junction had 11 bases not matched to a gene; V was cut back by 2 bases and J by 10 bases. The CDR3 bases are TGTGCCAGCAGCTTCGCCGGAGGACTAGCTTACGAGCAGTTCTTC. Translated: CASSFAGGLAYEQFF.

The chain links TRBV30 to TRBJ2-1; D possibly corresponds to TRBD2 (6 bases). The V gene lost 1 base and the J gene lost 9 bases, with 10 bases spanning the gap. This CDR3 region has 12 residues. Germline CDR1 is GTSNPN and CDR2 is SVGIG (reference sequence). The CDR3 DNA follows: TGTGCCTGGAGTGGAGGGCGGGGTGAGCAGTTCTTC. Translated, it gives CAWSGGRGEQFF.

V gene TRBV7-2 combines with J gene TRBJ2-7; D might be TRBD1 or TRBD2, each matching 6 bases. CDR3 length: 15 amino acids. Germline V gene lookup returns CDR1 SGHTA and CDR2 FQGNSA. The V gene lost 5 bases and the J gene lost 6 bases, with 20 bases spanning the gap. The CDR3 nucleotides read TGTGCCAGCAGCCAACTAGGGGTAGGGGGGTCCGAGCAGTACTTC. Translated, it gives CASSQLGVGGSEQYF.

The V call is TRBV19, the J call TRBJ2-1; the D gene is possibly TRBD1 (5 bases). Germline V gene lookup returns CDR1 LNHDA and CDR2 SQIVND (reference sequence). V was shortened by 5 bases and J by 5 bases, with 13 bases between the two germline ends. There are 14 residues in the CDR3. The CDR3 nucleotides are TGTGCCAGTAGTCAGGGCATACGGCACAATGAGCAGTTCTTC. Translating it yields CASSQGIRHNEQFF.

The chain recombines TRBV3-1 (or the pseudogene TRBV3-2) with TRBJ1-2; D ambiguous. V lost 4 bases to trimming and J lost 8 bases, with 11 bases between them. The germline V gene has CDR1 LGHDT and CDR2 YNNKEL (reference sequence). The CDR3 has 12 amino acids. The CDR3 DNA reads TGTGCCAGCAGCCTCTGGGCCCGCGGCTACACCTTC. Its translation: CASSLWARGYTF.

The V call is TRBV14, the J call TRBJ1-2; no reliable D call. Trimming left V 4 bases short and J 7 bases short, with 16 bases between. The germline gives CDR1 SGHDN, CDR2 FVKESK. This CDR3 is 14 amino acids long. The CDR3 DNA is TGTGCCAGCAGCCCCTCCCGGACGGCCGTTGGCTACACCTTC. It specifies CASSPSRTAVGYTF.

The gene calls are TRBV18 and TRBJ2-3; a weak D match, TRBD2 (5 bases). This CDR3 has 16 amino acids. Germline lookup yields CDR1 KGHSH and CDR2 LQKENI. Trimming removed 0 bases at V and 2 bases at J, with 12 bases between. CDR3 residues: CASSPPNQRNTDTQYF. The DNA of the CDR3 is TGTGCCAGCTCACCACCGAATCAGCGGAACACAGATACGCAGTATTTT. The full variable domain, its missing parts supplied by reference TRBV18 and TRBJ2-3, is NAGVMQNPRHLVRRRGQEARLRCSPMKGHSHVYWYRQLPEEGLKFMVYLQKENIIDESGMPKERFSAEFPKEGPSILRIQQVVRGDSAAYFCASSPPNQRNTDTQYFGPGTRLTVL.

This chain links TRBV14 with TRBJ2-1; 10 bases match TRBD2. The ends lost 4 bases at V and 8 bases at J; junction bases unmatched: 8. The CDR3 extends over 15 amino acids. CDR1 and CDR2 from the germline V gene are SGHDN and FVKESK. CDR3 sequence reads: CASSRPLAGDDEQFF. The CDR3 nucleotides read TGTGCCAGCAGCCGACCCCTAGCGGGAGACGATGAGCAGTTCTTC.

J is TRBJ1-2 and V is TRBV30, with a possible D match to TRBD1 (5 bases). This CDR3 is 14 amino acids long. Trimming removed 3 bases at V and 3 bases at J, with 14 bases between. The V gene's germline CDR1 is GTSNPN and CDR2 SVGIG (reference sequence). The CDR3 DNA is TGTGCCTGGAGAAGAGGGTTGGGGGACTATGGCTACACCTTC. It is translated as CAWRRGLGDYGYTF.

The V and J genes are TRBV28 and TRBJ1-6; TRBD1 matches at 7 bases. The germline gives CDR1 MDHEN, CDR2 SYDVKM. V trimming: 8 bases; J trimming: 10 bases; junction bases outside the gene matches: 14. The CDR3 has 15 residues. In DNA form, the CDR3 reads TGTGCCAGCGGAACCGACAGGGAGTTGGAGTCACCCCTCCACTTT. Its translation: CASGTDRELESPLHF. The whole variable domain, remainder taken from reference TRBV28 and TRBJ1-6, is DVKVTQSSRYLVKRTGEKVFLECVQDMDHENMFWYRQDPGLGLRLIYFSYDVKMKEKGDIPEGYSVSREKKERFSLILESASTNQTSMYLCASGTDRELESPLHFGNGTRLTVT.

This clone was recorded a few times. This chain uses TRBV27 with TRBJ1-4; tentative D call: TRBD1 (5 bases). This CDR3 has 15 amino acids. Germline loops: CDR1 MNHEY, CDR2 SMNVEV (reference sequence). V was pared by 6 bases and J by 0 bases, with 11 bases between. The CDR3 region has the DNA TGTGCCAGCAGGGCCCCGGGACCAACTAATGAAAAACTGTTTTTT. Protein sequence: CASRAPGPTNEKLFF.